The present T cell receptor (beta chain) was sequenced within a study of blood T cell repertoires in COVID-19. Study as a whole: Whether acute or convalescent, the COVID-19 samples came from the United States, Italy and Spain. PBMCs, B-cell-depleted T cells, or T cells provided the cDNA or gDNA that made up the material.

Across about two dozen US areas, participants ranged in age from about 18 to 90 years. The ends lost 5 bases at V and 4 bases at J; junction bases unmatched: 16. Germline V gene lookup returns CDR1 MNHEY and CDR2 SVGEGT. CDR3 length equals 19 residues. Original analysis: Reference gene primer amplification yielded estimated nucleated cell counts. The assay was immunoSEQ multiplex PCR, and TCRdb's table has in-frame clones only and misses some. That table supplies the V and J calls and clone size; D and trimming were determined from the DNA. The sample has over 200,000 clones; around nine tenths are singletons.

The TCR sequence derives from a man aged 30 to 39 who had recovered from COVID-19. Sequencing used PBMCs or T cells enriched from blood (not recorded which). The chain links TRBV6-2 or TRBV6-3 to TRBJ2-2; 10 positions match TRBD2. The CDR3 coding sequence is TGTGCCAGCAGTCCCAACCCGACCGGGACTAGCGCAAGCACCGGGGAGCTGTTTTTT. Translation gives CASSPNPTGTSASTGELFF.